This T cell receptor (beta chain) was recorded in a study of Graves' ophthalmopathy and Graves' hyperthyroidism. CDR3 size: 16 residues. CDR1 and CDR2 (germline): SGHTA, FQGNSA. The trim removed 6 bases at V and 6 bases at J, leaving 9 bases unmatched. Amplification of TCR beta CDR3 regions used RNA transcripts. RT-PCR in the first round used HTBI primers; a second-round multiplex PCR followed. TCRdb re-derived calls from the multiplex PCR reads in MiXCR, one entry per CDR3 protein. The table has 45,000 to 60,000 distinct CDR3 sequences, approximately 50% seen once; the top ten hold 4.7%. V gene TRBV7-2 combines with J gene TRBJ1-6; 9 bases agree with TRBD1. The sample was peripheral blood. The receptor's source is an adult woman with Graves' ophthalmopathy. The CDR3 DNA reads TGTGCCAGCAGTGATACAGGGGGCGGGAGTAATTCACCCCTCCACTTT. This codes for CASSDTGGGSNSPLHF.